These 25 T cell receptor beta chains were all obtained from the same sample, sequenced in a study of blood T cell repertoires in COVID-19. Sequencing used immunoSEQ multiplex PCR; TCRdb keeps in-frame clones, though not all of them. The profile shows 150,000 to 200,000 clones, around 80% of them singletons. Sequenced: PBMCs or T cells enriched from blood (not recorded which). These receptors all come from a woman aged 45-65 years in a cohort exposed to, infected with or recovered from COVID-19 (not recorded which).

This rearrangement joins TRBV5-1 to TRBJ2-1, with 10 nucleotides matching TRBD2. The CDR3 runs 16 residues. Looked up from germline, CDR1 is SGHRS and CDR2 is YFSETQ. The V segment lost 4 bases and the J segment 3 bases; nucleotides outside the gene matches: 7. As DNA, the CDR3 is TGCGCCAGCAGCCCCGGCCGGACTAGCGGCTACAATGAGCAGTTCTTC. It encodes CASSPGRTSGYNEQFF.

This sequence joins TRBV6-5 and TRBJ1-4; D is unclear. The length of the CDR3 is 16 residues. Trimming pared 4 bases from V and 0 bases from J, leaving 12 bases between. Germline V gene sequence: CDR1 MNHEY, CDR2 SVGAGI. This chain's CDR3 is CASSSPDSATNEKLFF. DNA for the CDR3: TGTGCCAGCAGTTCGCCAGATTCTGCAACTAATGAAAAACTGTTTTTT.

CDR3 protein: CASSFLAGSNTQYF. The CDR3 nucleotides are TGTGCCAGCAGCTTTTTAGCGGGGTCCAATACGCAGTATTTT. The gene calls are TRBV7-2 and TRBJ2-3; 8 bases are a match to TRBD2. After removal of 3 bases from V and 7 bases from J, the junction contained 6 bases not matched to a gene. The germline gives CDR1 SGHTA, CDR2 FQGNSA. The CDR3 runs 14 residues.

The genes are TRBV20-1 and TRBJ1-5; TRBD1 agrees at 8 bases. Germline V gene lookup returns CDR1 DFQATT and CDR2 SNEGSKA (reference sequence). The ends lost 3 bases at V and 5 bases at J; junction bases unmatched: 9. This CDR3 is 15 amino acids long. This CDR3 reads CSASLDRGLYQPQHF. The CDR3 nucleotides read TGCAGTGCTAGTCTAGACAGGGGACTCTATCAGCCCCAGCATTTT.

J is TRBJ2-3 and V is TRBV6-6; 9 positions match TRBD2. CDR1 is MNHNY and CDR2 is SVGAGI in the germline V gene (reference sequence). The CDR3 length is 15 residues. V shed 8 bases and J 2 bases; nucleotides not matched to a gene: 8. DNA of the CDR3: TGTGCCAGCGTAAAGCGGGGGGTTATCACAGATACGCAGTATTTT. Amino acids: CASVKRGVITDTQYF.

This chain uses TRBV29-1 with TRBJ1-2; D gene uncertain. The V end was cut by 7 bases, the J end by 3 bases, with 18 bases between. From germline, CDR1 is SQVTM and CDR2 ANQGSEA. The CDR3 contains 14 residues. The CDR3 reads CSAGAAGGYYGYTF. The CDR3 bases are TGCAGCGCTGGAGCGGCAGGAGGGTACTATGGCTACACCTTC.

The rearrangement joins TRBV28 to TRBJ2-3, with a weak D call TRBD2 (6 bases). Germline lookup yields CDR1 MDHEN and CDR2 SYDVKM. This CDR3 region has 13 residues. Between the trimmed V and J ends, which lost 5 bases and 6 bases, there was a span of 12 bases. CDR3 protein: CASSPWGRDTQYF. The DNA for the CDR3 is TGTGCCAGCAGTCCCTGGGGGAGGGATACGCAGTATTTT.

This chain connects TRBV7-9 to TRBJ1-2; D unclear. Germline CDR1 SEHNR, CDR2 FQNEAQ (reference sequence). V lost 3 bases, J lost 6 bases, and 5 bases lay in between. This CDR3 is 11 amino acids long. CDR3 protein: CASSFSDGYTF. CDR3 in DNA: TGTGCCAGCAGCTTTTCCGATGGCTACACCTTC. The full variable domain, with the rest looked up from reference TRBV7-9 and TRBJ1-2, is DTGVSQNPRHKITKRGQNVTFRCDPISEHNRLYWYRQTLGQGPEFLTYFQNEAQLEKSRLLSDRFSAERPKGSFSTLEIQRTEQGDSAMYLCASSFSDGYTFGSGTRLTVV.

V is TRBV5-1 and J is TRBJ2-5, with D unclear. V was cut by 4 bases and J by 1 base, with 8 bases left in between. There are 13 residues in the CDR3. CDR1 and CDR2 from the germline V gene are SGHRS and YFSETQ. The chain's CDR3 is CASSPNVQETQYF. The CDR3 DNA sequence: TGCGCCAGCAGCCCCAATGTCCAAGAGACCCAGTACTTC.

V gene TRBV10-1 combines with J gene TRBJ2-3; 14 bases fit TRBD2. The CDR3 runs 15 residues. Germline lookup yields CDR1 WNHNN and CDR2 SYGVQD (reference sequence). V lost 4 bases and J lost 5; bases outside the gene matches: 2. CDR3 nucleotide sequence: TGCGCCAGCAGTGGACTAGCGGGAGGGCTAGATACGCAGTATTTT. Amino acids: CASSGLAGGLDTQYF.

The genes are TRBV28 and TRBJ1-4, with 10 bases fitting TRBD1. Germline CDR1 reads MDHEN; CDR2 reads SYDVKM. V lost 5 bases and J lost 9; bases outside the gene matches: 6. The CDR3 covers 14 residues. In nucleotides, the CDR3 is TGTGCCAGCAGTCCCGGGACAGGGGATAAAAAACTGTTTTTT. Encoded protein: CASSPGTGDKKLFF. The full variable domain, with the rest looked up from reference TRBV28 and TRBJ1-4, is DVKVTQSSRYLVKRTGEKVFLECVQDMDHENMFWYRQDPGLGLRLIYFSYDVKMKEKGDIPEGYSVSREKKERFSLILESASTNQTSMYLCASSPGTGDKKLFFGSGTQLSVL.

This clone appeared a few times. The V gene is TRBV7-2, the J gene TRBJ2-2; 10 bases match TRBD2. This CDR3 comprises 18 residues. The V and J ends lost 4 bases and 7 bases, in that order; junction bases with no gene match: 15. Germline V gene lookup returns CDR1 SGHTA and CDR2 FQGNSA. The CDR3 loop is CASSSHPTSGNRDGELFF. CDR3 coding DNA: TGTGCCAGCAGCTCCCACCCTACTAGCGGGAATAGGGACGGGGAGCTGTTTTTT.

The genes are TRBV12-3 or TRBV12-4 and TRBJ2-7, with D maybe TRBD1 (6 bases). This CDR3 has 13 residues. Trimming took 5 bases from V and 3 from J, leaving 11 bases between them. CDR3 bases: TGTGCCAGCAGTCATACAGGGTTCTACGAGCAGTACTTC. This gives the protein CASSHTGFYEQYF.

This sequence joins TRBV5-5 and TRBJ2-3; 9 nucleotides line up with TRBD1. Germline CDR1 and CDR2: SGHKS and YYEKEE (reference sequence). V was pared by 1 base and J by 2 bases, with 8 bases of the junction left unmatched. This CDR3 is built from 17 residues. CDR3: CASSLLQGAPTTDTQYF. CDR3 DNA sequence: TGTGCCAGCAGCTTGTTACAGGGGGCCCCTACCACAGATACGCAGTATTTT.

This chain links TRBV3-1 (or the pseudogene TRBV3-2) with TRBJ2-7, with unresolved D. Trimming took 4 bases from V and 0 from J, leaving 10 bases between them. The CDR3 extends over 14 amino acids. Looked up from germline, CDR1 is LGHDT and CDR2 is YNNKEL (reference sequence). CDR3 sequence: CASSLTLSSYEQYF. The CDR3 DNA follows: TGTGCCAGCAGCCTTACCCTTAGCTCCTACGAGCAGTACTTC.

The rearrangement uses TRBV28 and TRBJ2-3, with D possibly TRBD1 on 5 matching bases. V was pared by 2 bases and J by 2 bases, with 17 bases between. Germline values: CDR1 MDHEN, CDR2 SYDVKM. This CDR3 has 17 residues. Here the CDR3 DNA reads TGTGCCAGCAGTTTACCCCCCAGGGTAAGGACCACAGATACGCAGTATTTT. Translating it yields CASSLPPRVRTTDTQYF.

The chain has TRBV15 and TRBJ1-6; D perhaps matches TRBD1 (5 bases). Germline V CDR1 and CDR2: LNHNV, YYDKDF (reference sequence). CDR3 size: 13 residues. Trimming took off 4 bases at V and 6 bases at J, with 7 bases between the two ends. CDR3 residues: CATSTGFNSPLHF. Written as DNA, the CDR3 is TGTGCCACCAGCACAGGGTTTAATTCACCCCTCCACTTT.

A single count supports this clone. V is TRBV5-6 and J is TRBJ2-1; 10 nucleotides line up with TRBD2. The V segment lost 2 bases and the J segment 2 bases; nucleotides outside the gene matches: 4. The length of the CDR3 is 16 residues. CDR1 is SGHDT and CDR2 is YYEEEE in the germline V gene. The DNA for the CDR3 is TGTGCCAGCAGCTTTGAACTAGCGGGGACCTACAATGAGCAGTTCTTC. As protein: CASSFELAGTYNEQFF.

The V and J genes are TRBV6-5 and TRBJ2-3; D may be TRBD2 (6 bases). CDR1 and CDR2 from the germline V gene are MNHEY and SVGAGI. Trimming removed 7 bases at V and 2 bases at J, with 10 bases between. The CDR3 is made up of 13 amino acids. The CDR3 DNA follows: TGTGCCAGCAAAGGCGGGAACACAGATACGCAGTATTTT. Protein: CASKGGNTDTQYF.

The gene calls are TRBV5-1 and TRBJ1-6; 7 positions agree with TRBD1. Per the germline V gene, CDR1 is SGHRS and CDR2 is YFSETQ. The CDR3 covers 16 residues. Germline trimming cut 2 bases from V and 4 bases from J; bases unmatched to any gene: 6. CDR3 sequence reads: CASSLDRDRYNSPLHF. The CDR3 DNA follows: TGCGCCAGCAGCTTAGACAGGGATAGGTATAATTCACCCCTCCACTTT.

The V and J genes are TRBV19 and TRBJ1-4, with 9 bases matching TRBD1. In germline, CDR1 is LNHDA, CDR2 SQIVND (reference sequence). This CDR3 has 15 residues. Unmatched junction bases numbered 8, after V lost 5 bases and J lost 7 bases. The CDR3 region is CASSADRDRVEKLFF. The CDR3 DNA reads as TGTGCCAGTAGTGCGGACCGGGACAGGGTTGAAAAACTGTTTTTT.

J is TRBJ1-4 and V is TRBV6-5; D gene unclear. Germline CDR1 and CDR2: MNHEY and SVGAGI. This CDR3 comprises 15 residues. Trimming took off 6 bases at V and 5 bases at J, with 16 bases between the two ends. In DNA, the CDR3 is TGTGCCAGCAGCTATCGAGAGGGATTAAATGAAAAACTGTTTTTT. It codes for CASSYREGLNEKLFF.

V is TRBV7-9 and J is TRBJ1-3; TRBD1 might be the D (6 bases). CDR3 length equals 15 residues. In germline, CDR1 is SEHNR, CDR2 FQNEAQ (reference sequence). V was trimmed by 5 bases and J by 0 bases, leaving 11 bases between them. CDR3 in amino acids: CASSATGSSGNTIYF. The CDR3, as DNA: TGTGCCAGCAGCGCCACAGGGAGCTCTGGAAACACCATATATTTT.

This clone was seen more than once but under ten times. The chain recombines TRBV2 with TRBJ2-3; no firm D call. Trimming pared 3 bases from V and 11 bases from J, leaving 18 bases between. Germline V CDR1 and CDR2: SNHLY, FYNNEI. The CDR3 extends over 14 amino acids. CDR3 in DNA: TGTGCCAGCAGTGAGTTCAACTCCCCCCGAGGGCAGTATTTT. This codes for CASSEFNSPRGQYF.

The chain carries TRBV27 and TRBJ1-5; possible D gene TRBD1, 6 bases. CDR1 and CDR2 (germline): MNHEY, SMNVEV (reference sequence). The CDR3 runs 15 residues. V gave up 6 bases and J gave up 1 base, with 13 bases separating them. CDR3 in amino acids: CASSPGQLSNQPQHF. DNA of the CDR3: TGTGCCAGCAGCCCCGGACAGTTGAGCAATCAGCCCCAGCATTTT.